These 4 T cell receptor beta chains share one sample of origin, sequenced in a study of regulatory T cells in long-lasting Graves disease. Described time point: newly diagnosed GD, antithyroid drugs for less than 3 months. Isolated PBMC RNA provided the starting material for the TCR library. Arm-PCR of CDR3 regions and iRepertoire HTBI primers were the basis on which TCR beta libraries were built. TCRdb processed the multiplex PCR reads anew with MiXCR; each CDR3 protein has one entry. The sample gives over 200,000 distinct CDR3 sequences, around a sixth of which show up once; around 15% is in the top ten. The same data also contributed to another study, on T cells in Graves' hyperthyroidism and ophthalmopathy.

Specimen: peripheral blood mononuclear cells (PBMCs), collected at new diagnosis, from a patient treated with antithyroid drugs. These receptors came from a woman aged 25-40 years with Graves disease.

This clonotype has a count of ten or more. The chain joins TRBV7-2 to TRBJ2-5, with 11 bases fitting TRBD2. The CDR3 spans 15 residues. The V and J ends lost 5 bases and 5 bases, in that order; junction bases with no gene match: 7. Germline lookup yields CDR1 SGHTA and CDR2 FQGNSA. This chain's CDR3 is CASSALAGGGETQYF. In DNA form, the CDR3 reads TGTGCCAGCAGCGCCCTAGCGGGGGGAGGTGAGACCCAGTACTTC.

This clonotype was seen many times. This chain connects TRBV3-1 to TRBJ2-3; D is unresolved. The CDR3 spans 16 residues. Germline V CDR1 and CDR2: LGHDT, YNNKEL (reference sequence). Trimming pared 1 base from V and 5 bases from J, leaving 16 bases between. In DNA, the CDR3 is TGTGCCAGCAGCCAAGTTGGGAACATGGCCCAAGATACGCAGTATTTT. It translates to CASSQVGNMAQDTQYF.

This clonotype has ten or more counts. As DNA, the CDR3 is TGTGCCAGCAGTTTTGAAGGGGGGTATGGCTACACCTTC. Amino acid sequence: CASSFEGGYGYTF. The chain couples TRBV12-3 or TRBV12-4 to TRBJ1-2; D is perhaps TRBD1 (6 bases). CDR3 length: 13 residues. V lost 3 bases and J lost 5, with 10 bases in between.

At least ten counts were recorded for this clonotype. V usage is TRBV7-8 and J usage is TRBJ1-5, with D uncertain. V lost 5 bases and J 5 bases, leaving 10 bases between the germline ends. This CDR3 is 13 amino acids long. Germline CDR1 and CDR2: SGHVS and FQNEAQ. In DNA, the CDR3 is TGTGCCAGCAGCAATGATGCCCATCAGCCCCAGCATTTT. It specifies CASSNDAHQPQHF.